The entry below gives a single T cell receptor beta chain sequence along with its context. This clonotype was seen ten or more times. Its antigen remains unidentified. No base quality information exists; no much larger clone differs at one position. This sample stems from a study of breast tumors, draining lymph nodes, adjacent tissues (dated by TCRdb to about 2016). With respect to the entire study: The study compared TCR beta repertoires across tumor, adjacent nontumor tissue and axillary lymph nodes from breast cancer patients. In human breast cancer, the study set out to evaluate how tumor, surrounding tissue and draining lymph node repertoires relate to one another and whether T cells may move between these sites. Beyond this particular receptor, the publication reports: Tumor and nontumor tissue repertoires were significantly more similar in luminal-like than in basal-like breast cancer. The data were judged consistent with most tumor T cells deriving from the lymph node and then expanding within tumor tissue. Rather than being directly demonstrated, the conclusion that tumor T cells originate in lymph nodes was presented as consistent with a hypothesis. Tumors showed preferential V and J gene usage, and their T-cell repertoire diversity fell below that of lymph nodes yet above that of nontumor tissue.

Sequenced using an Illumina HiSeq 2000. Multiplex PCR amplification was used to build the TCR beta chain libraries. The amplified TCR beta chain products were analyzed by high-throughput sequencing. In TCRdb, the public reads were trimmed at Q25 with fastp and aligned with MiXCR, with productive beta chains retained. Entries that share a CDR3 protein sequence are merged under the most common genes and DNA. This sample comprises some 150,000 distinct CDR3 sequences, 20% to 25% of them detected only once. The ten top clones hold roughly 2.7% of the sample. Lymph node samples were obtained from the axillary draining lymph nodes of breast cancer patients. The CDR3 numbers 15 residues from cysteine through phenylalanine. This entry keeps only the CDR3 DNA: 45 bases, framed from base 1. V lost 7 bases and J lost 0 bases; the stretch between them is 16 bases long. As encoded in the germline V gene, CDR1 is MNHEY while CDR2 is SVGAGI.

This TCR derives from a female donor with breast cancer. Some clones in this sample may be carry-over from other donors' samples. Recombination joined TRBV6-5 with TRBJ2-7; tentative D gene TRBD2, with 6 bases matching. Sequenced input: axillary lymph node tissue. CDR3 sequence: CASTTGRESSYEQYF. The DNA reads as follows: TGTGCCAGCACCACGGGGCGGGAAAGCTCCTACGAGCAGTACTTC.